What follows are 32 T cell receptor beta chains derived from one specimen sequenced in a study of shared clonotypes between healthy human individuals. This table comes from immunoSEQ multiplex PCR, and its TCRdb copy is limited to in-frame clones, with some not included. Among hundreds of thousands of clones listed, 73% were seen once. The sequenced sample consisted of memory CD4+ T cells sorted from blood. Regarding subset: CD45RA-negative fraction. These receptor sequences come from a woman in her twenties or thirties in good health.

This clone has at least ten counts. This chain joins TRBV28 and TRBJ1-3; unclear D gene. Germline values: CDR1 MDHEN, CDR2 SYDVKM. Trimming cost V 6 bases and J 0 bases, with 18 bases left between them. This CDR3 is 17 amino acids long. This CDR3 reads CASSPSLGANSGNTIYF. The CDR3 nucleotides are TGTGCCAGCAGCCCCTCCTTGGGCGCGAACTCTGGAAACACCATATATTTT.

J is TRBJ2-3 and V is TRBV18; D is uncertain. Germline lookup yields CDR1 KGHSH and CDR2 LQKENI. The CDR3 has 13 amino acids. V shed 0 bases and J shed 2 bases, with 3 bases lying between them. This CDR3 is CASSPPATDTQYF. The CDR3 bases are TGTGCCAGCTCACCACCGGCCACAGATACGCAGTATTTT. The whole variable domain, remainder taken from reference TRBV18 and TRBJ2-3, is NAGVMQNPRHLVRRRGQEARLRCSPMKGHSHVYWYRQLPEEGLKFMVYLQKENIIDESGMPKERFSAEFPKEGPSILRIQQVVRGDSAAYFCASSPPATDTQYFGPGTRLTVL.

This clone has only a few counts. The chain has TRBV19 and TRBJ1-5; maybe TRBD1 (6 bases). V was cut by 3 bases and J by 0 bases, with 15 bases left in between. This CDR3 has 17 amino acids. Germline assignment: CDR1 LNHDA and CDR2 SQIVND (reference sequence). CDR3 nucleotide sequence: TGTGCCAGTAGTATTCTTGAGGGACACACTAGCAATCAGCCCCAGCATTTT. This encodes CASSILEGHTSNQPQHF.

In regard to this clone: Other DNA sequences in the same sample also yield this CDR3. J is TRBJ1-2 and V is TRBV5-1; 9 bases fit TRBD1. The CDR3 is 13 amino acids. After removal of 4 bases from V and 8 bases from J, the junction contained 6 bases not matched to a gene. Germline V gene lookup returns CDR1 SGHRS and CDR2 YFSETQ. This CDR3 is CASSPGQGEGYTF. CDR3 sequence (DNA): TGCGCCAGCAGCCCGGGACAGGGAGAGGGCTACACCTTC.

The chain has TRBV30 and TRBJ1-4; 7 bases line up with TRBD1. The CDR3 is 17 amino acids. V lost 2 bases and J lost 3; bases outside the gene matches: 12. Germline V CDR1 and CDR2: GTSNPN, SVGIG (reference sequence). The CDR3 sequence is CAWSYPSHRGPNEKLFF. As DNA, the CDR3 is TGTGCCTGGAGTTACCCATCACACAGGGGTCCTAATGAAAAACTGTTTTTT.

V gene TRBV6-5 combines with J gene TRBJ2-2, with D unclear. V lost 5 bases to trimming and J lost 4 bases, with 11 bases between them. The CDR3 loop spans 14 amino acids. Germline assignment: CDR1 MNHEY and CDR2 SVGAGI. This CDR3 is CASSTLFGTGELFF. Written as DNA, the CDR3 is TGTGCCAGCAGTACCCTTTTCGGCACCGGGGAGCTGTTTTTT.

The V call is TRBV15, the J call TRBJ2-7, with TRBD1 as a possible D gene (6 bases). The CDR3 contains 15 residues. CDR1 and CDR2 (germline): LNHNV, YYDKDF (reference sequence). Trimming took off 1 base at V and 5 bases at J, with 15 bases between the two ends. In DNA, the CDR3 is TGTGCCACCAGCAGAGGCGGTACAGGGCACCACGAGCAGTACTTC. It codes for CATSRGGTGHHEQYF.

The chain combines TRBV6-5 with TRBJ2-7, with no clear D. Deletions cut 6 bases from V and 2 bases from J, with 17 bases between. Germline V gives CDR1 MNHEY, CDR2 SVGAGI. The CDR3 has 15 amino acids. The CDR3 loop reads CASSAGRSQPYEQYF. The CDR3 DNA sequence: TGTGCCAGCAGCGCTGGAAGGAGTCAGCCCTACGAGCAGTACTTC.

This clone is a singleton in its sample. In DNA form, the CDR3 reads TGTGCCAGCAGGCCGGGGCACACGGTGGGAAACATTCAGTACTTC. Amino acids: CASRPGHTVGNIQYF. The chain joins TRBV6-1 to TRBJ2-4, with D perhaps matching TRBD1 or TRBD2 (5 bases each). CDR1 MNHNS and CDR2 SASEGT come from the germline V gene. V shed 6 bases and J shed 6 bases, with 18 bases lying between them. The CDR3 sequence is 15 residues long.

This clone was seen only a few times. The chain uses TRBV29-1 and TRBJ2-2; D unclear. CDR1 is SQVTM, CDR2 ANQGSEA, per germline. Trimming stripped 7 bases from V and 2 bases from J, with 14 bases between. This CDR3 contains 14 residues. CDR3 region: CSARPGTNTGELFF. The CDR3, as DNA: TGCAGCGCCCGCCCGGGTACAAACACCGGGGAGCTGTTTTTT.

The sample holds one count of this clone. The V and J genes are TRBV7-2 and TRBJ2-7, with D maybe TRBD2 (5 bases). This CDR3 region has 17 residues. The germline V gene has CDR1 SGHTA and CDR2 FQGNSA. The V gene lost 4 bases and the J gene lost 2 bases, with 21 bases spanning the gap. CDR3 in amino acids: CASSSGEGLTRAYEQYF. The CDR3 DNA is TGTGCCAGCAGCTCTGGCGAGGGTCTCACTAGAGCCTACGAGCAGTACTTC. The entire variable domain, with the rest obtained from reference TRBV7-2 and TRBJ2-7, is as follows: GAGVSQSPSNKVTEKGKDVELRCDPISGHTALYWYRQSLGQGLEFLIYFQGNSAPDKSGLPSDRFSAERTGGSVSTLTIQRTQQEDSAVYLCASSSGEGLTRAYEQYFGPGTRLTVT.

This clone has only a few counts. J is TRBJ2-5 and V is TRBV5-4, with D uncertain. Looked up from germline, CDR1 is SGHNT and CDR2 is YYREEE (reference sequence). There are 13 residues in the CDR3. The V end was cut by 2 bases, the J end by 0 bases, with 5 bases between. CDR3 nucleotide sequence: TGTGCCAGCAGCTTTGGATACCAAGAGACCCAGTACTTC. As protein: CASSFGYQETQYF.

The chain uses TRBV15 and TRBJ1-2; 7 bases map to TRBD1. CDR1 LNHNV and CDR2 YYDKDF come from the germline V gene (reference sequence). CDR3 length: 16 residues. The junction had 6 bases not matched to a gene; V was cut back by 1 base and J by 1 base. The CDR3 here is CATSRGTGLLNYGYTF. Written as DNA, the CDR3 is TGTGCCACCAGCAGAGGGACAGGACTACTTAACTATGGCTACACCTTC.

The rearrangement links TRBV28 to TRBJ1-5, with TRBD1 as a possible D gene (6 bases). Between the trimmed V and J ends, which lost 10 bases and 7 bases, there was a span of 14 bases. Germline V gene sequence: CDR1 MDHEN, CDR2 SYDVKM. The CDR3 spans 12 residues. The CDR3 DNA follows: TGTGCCATCGCTGTAGGGGGGCAGCCCCAGCATTTT. Translated: CAIAVGGQPQHF.

The V and J genes are TRBV19 and TRBJ1-2; D unclear. V lost 5 bases and J lost 5, with 15 bases in between. Germline CDR1 and CDR2: LNHDA and SQIVND (reference sequence). The CDR3 length is 14 residues. The CDR3 coding sequence is TGTGCCAGTAGTGCGCATTCTAGGCAGTATGGCTACACCTTC. It is translated as CASSAHSRQYGYTF.

The V call is TRBV5-4, the J call TRBJ1-4, with TRBD1 as a possible D gene (5 bases). Germline V gene data show CDR1 as SGHNT and CDR2 as YYREEE (reference sequence). This CDR3 is 14 amino acids long. V was cut by 4 bases and J by 8 bases, with 15 bases left in between. CDR3 sequence: CASSMDNGGEKLFF. In DNA form, the CDR3 reads TGTGCCAGCAGCATGGACAACGGAGGGGAAAAACTGTTTTTT.

The chain employs TRBV27 and TRBJ2-6; no firm D call. CDR1 is MNHEY and CDR2 is SMNVEV in the germline V gene (reference sequence). The CDR3 covers 19 residues. Trimming left V 5 bases short and J 1 base short, with 21 bases between. CDR3 DNA: TGTGCCAGCAGTCCTCTCGCCCCGAACCTCAAATCTGGGGCCAACGTCCTGACTTTC. Its translation: CASSPLAPNLKSGANVLTF.

The rearrangement links TRBV1 to TRBJ2-3; TRBD2, as called in the table, went unchecked against the DNA. TRBV1 is a recognized pseudogene. The CDR3 sequence is 17 residues long. In DNA, the CDR3 is TGCACCAGCAGCCAAGTCGGGACTCACGTCTGCACAGATACGCAGTATTTT. Amino acids: CTSSQVGTHVCTDTQYF.

This chain joins TRBV19 and TRBJ2-1; the D is unclear. Germline loops: CDR1 LNHDA, CDR2 SQIVND (reference sequence). Trimming left V 6 bases short and J 7 bases short, with 10 bases between. CDR3 length: 12 residues. CDR3 loop: CASRQAANEQFF. In DNA, the CDR3 is TGTGCCAGTAGGCAGGCAGCGAATGAGCAGTTCTTC.

The sample holds a few counts of this clone. The genes are TRBV5-1 and TRBJ2-5; TRBD2 matches 9 bases. The CDR3 runs 14 residues. V was pared by 4 bases and J by 5 bases, with 6 bases of the junction left unmatched. Germline CDR1 reads SGHRS; CDR2 reads YFSETQ. CDR3 loop: CASSPGTSLETQYF. The CDR3 bases are TGCGCCAGCAGCCCGGGGACTAGCTTGGAGACCCAGTACTTC.

This sequence joins TRBV5-4 and TRBJ2-3; D possibly uses TRBD1 or TRBD2 (5 bases each). Trimming stripped 4 bases from V and 8 bases from J, with 17 bases between. CDR3 length equals 14 residues. Germline V gives CDR1 SGHNT, CDR2 YYREEE (reference sequence). The DNA for the CDR3 is TGTGCCAGCAGCCTCGGGATTCAAAGGGGTACGCAGTATTTT. Translated: CASSLGIQRGTQYF.

CDR3 in amino acids: CASSIESNTEAFF. The CDR3 region has the DNA TGTGCCAGTAGTATCGAATCGAACACTGAAGCTTTCTTT. This rearrangement joins TRBV19 to TRBJ1-1; D uncertain. This CDR3 spans 13 amino acids. Trimming removed 3 bases from V and 1 base from J, with 6 bases in between. Germline lookup yields CDR1 LNHDA and CDR2 SQIVND (reference sequence).

This sequence joins TRBV11-2 and TRBJ2-3, with 7 positions matching TRBD1. The V gene's germline CDR1 is SGHAT and CDR2 FQNNGV. The CDR3 runs to 18 residues. The trim removed 4 bases at V and 0 bases at J, leaving 13 bases unmatched. In DNA, the CDR3 is TGTGCCAGCAGCTCCCACCTTGCTGTGACAGGGAGCACAGATACGCAGTATTTT. Amino acid sequence: CASSSHLAVTGSTDTQYF.

A remark on this clone: Compared with germline, one end of the junction differs, possibly owing to a read error. The chain couples TRBV20-1 to TRBJ1-2; D unresolved. This CDR3 spans 8 amino acids. Per germline, CDR1 DFQATT and CDR2 SNEGSKA (reference sequence). CDR3: CSARDHYF. Written as DNA, the CDR3 is TGCAGTGCTAGAGATCACTACTTC.

The chain employs TRBV2 and TRBJ1-5; D is ambiguous. The CDR3 consists of 14 residues. CDR1 SNHLY and CDR2 FYNNEI come from the germline V gene. Between the trimmed V and J ends, which lost 3 bases and 6 bases, there was a span of 12 bases. The CDR3: CASSDIRVGQPQHF. The CDR3 DNA is TGTGCCAGCAGTGATATCCGGGTAGGTCAGCCCCAGCATTTT.

The chain is built from TRBV30 and TRBJ2-7; TRBD1 matches at 11 bases. V lost 5 bases to trimming and J lost 4 bases; unmatched junction nucleotides: 4. The CDR3 consists of 13 residues. Per germline, CDR1 GTSNPN and CDR2 SVGIG (reference sequence). CDR3 loop: CAWGGQGVYEQYF. The DNA for the CDR3 is TGTGCCTGGGGGGGACAGGGGGTTTACGAGCAGTACTTC. The entire variable domain, with the rest obtained from reference TRBV30 and TRBJ2-7, is as follows: SQTIHQWPATLVQPVGSPLSLECTVEGTSNPNLYWYRQAAGRGLQLLFYSVGIGQISSEVPQNLSASRPQDRQFILSSKKLLLSDSGFYLCAWGGQGVYEQYFGPGTRLTVT.

V is TRBV11-2 and J is TRBJ1-1; TRBD1 agrees at 7 bases. CDR1 and CDR2 (germline): SGHAT, FQNNGV. Trimming removed 0 bases from V and 1 base from J; junction bases left unmatched: 8. This CDR3 is built from 17 residues. This chain's CDR3 is CASSLDPPGGANTEAFF. Here the CDR3 DNA reads TGTGCCAGCAGCTTAGACCCTCCAGGGGGGGCGAACACTGAAGCTTTCTTT.

The rearrangement links TRBV4-1 to TRBJ1-4; no definite D call. Germline V CDR1 and CDR2: MGHRA, YSYEKL. The CDR3 runs to 17 residues. Deletions cut 6 bases from V and 7 bases from J, with 24 bases between. CDR3 coding DNA: TGCGCCAGCAGACGAACGCCCCCGGGTAACACTGGTGAAAAACTGTTTTTT. Residues: CASRRTPPGNTGEKLFF.

This clone appeared many times. The genes are TRBV5-1 and TRBJ2-7; 9 bases are shared with TRBD2. Germline V CDR1 and CDR2: SGHRS, YFSETQ. Trimming took 4 bases from V and 0 from J; bases not matched to a gene: 8. This CDR3 comprises 16 residues. CDR3 amino acids: CASSPTSGYSSYEQYF. CDR3 in DNA: TGCGCCAGCAGCCCCACTAGCGGGTATAGCTCCTACGAGCAGTACTTC.

This sequence joins TRBV18 and TRBJ2-3; possibly TRBD2 for D (6 bases). This CDR3 spans 16 amino acids. V lost 2 bases, J lost 1 base, and 13 bases lay in between. Germline values: CDR1 KGHSH, CDR2 LQKENI. The CDR3: CASSPRWGTGTDTQYF. For the CDR3, the DNA is TGTGCCAGCTCACCAAGATGGGGGACTGGCACAGATACGCAGTATTTT.

This clone was counted many times. The V gene is TRBV28, the J gene TRBJ2-3; TRBD1 is a possible D gene (7 bases). Germline-derived CDR1 and CDR2 are MDHEN and SYDVKM. V lost 5 bases, J lost 0 bases, and 15 bases lay in between. The CDR3 is 16 residues long. The CDR3 region has the DNA TGTGCCAGCAGTCCCCAGGGGGGTTCTAGCACAGATACGCAGTATTTT. It translates to CASSPQGGSSTDTQYF.

V usage is TRBV2 and J usage is TRBJ2-7; D unclear. The CDR3 loop spans 13 amino acids. V dropped 5 bases and J dropped 2 bases, with 10 bases sitting between them. Germline V gene lookup returns CDR1 SNHLY and CDR2 FYNNEI. CDR3 nucleotides: TGTGCCAGCAGTCGTCCGTTCCCCTACGAGCAGTACTTC. It translates to CASSRPFPYEQYF.